The TCR beta chain described here comes from a study of T cell clonotyping in hematopoietic cell transplantation. Trimming removed 5 bases from V and 0 bases from J, with 16 bases in between. The CDR3 runs 16 residues. Germline V gene sequence: CDR1 KGHSH, CDR2 LQKENI. Broader study findings: Without cell sorting, CD4 versus CD8 contributions remain unresolved. Recipient TCR diversity dropped after transplant; expanded clonotypes rose from day 30 to 180. At the given depth, recipient repertoires were over 95% de novo clonotypes. Broader posttransplant TCR repertoire diversity was predicted by graft donor and pretransplant recipient Inverse Simpson Index values.

Assay: immunoSEQ multiplex PCR; the TCRdb copy retains only in-frame clones and omits some. Altogether under 15,000 clones are present, roughly 89% being singletons, with the ten largest covering roughly 3.5%. A note on this clone: Its antigen is as yet unknown.

The TCR sequence derives from a human donor who either received an allogeneic hematopoietic cell transplant for a myeloid malignancy or was a related donor (not recorded which). Some clones in this sample may be carry-over from other donors' samples. Sequencing was carried out using peripheral blood mononuclear cells. The chain has TRBV18 and TRBJ1-2, with D possibly being TRBD1 (6 bases). The CDR3 coding sequence is TGTGCCAGCTCATCTCGGGGGGGCAGGACTAACTATGGCTACACCTTC. Translating gives CASSSRGGRTNYGYTF.